The sequence of this TCR beta chain was determined in a study of vaccination and CD4 T cells after COVID-19 (dated by TCRdb to the early 2020s). About the study as a whole: Convalescent patients had a positive SARS-CoV-2 result on nasal swab PCR, and of these patients, several had mild disease and one had severe disease. In the convalescent cohort there were six males and four females, among whom were two Hispanic individuals, seven Caucasians, two Asians and one multiracial person. The time from the second vaccine dose to post-vaccine blood sampling had a median of roughly 77 days and ranged from about 13 to 250 days. Control cultures used a CEFX viral epitope pool as positive control, an HIV-1 Nef peptide pool as negative control, or no peptide. In around 9 COVID-19 convalescent patients and a few infection-naive healthy vaccine recipients, researchers compared the spike-specific CD4+ TCR repertoire from before mRNA vaccination with the repertoire from after. For stimulating the cultures, overlapping spike peptide pools were used, derived from SARS-CoV-2 as well as from the common cold coronaviruses HCoV-NL63, HCoV-OC43 and HCoV-229E. Two doses of either the Pfizer-BioNTech BNT162b2 vaccine (n=8) or the Moderna mRNA-1273 vaccine (n=2) were administered to participants. Post-COVID blood samples were collected from convalescent patients a median of around 100 days after diagnosis, with a range of about 35 to 170 days. General conclusions and limits of the study: Although the median number of SARS-CoV-2-reactive clonotypes went up from roughly 23 after infection to some 38 after vaccination, the increase was not significant. Only a relatively small number of convalescent patients were included in the study, and early timepoints following natural infection were not analyzed. In convalescent patients, a median around 86% of post-vaccine SARS-CoV-2-reactive clones were detected only after vaccination, and vaccine-specific priming was suggested by this finding. Of the vaccine-specific clones in convalescent patients, 304 of 307, or nearly all, reacted only to SARS-CoV-2 spike and did not cross-react with common cold coronaviruses.

The library came from PCR. DNA from cultured CD4+ T cells was subjected to TCR sequencing with the Oncomine TCR Beta short-read assay at the Johns Hopkins FTIC core. The QIAamp micro DNA kit was used to extract genomic DNA from the cultured CD4+ T cells. Oncomine TCR Beta libraries from cultured CD4+ T cells were pooled using unique dual indexes and sequenced on an Illumina iSeq 100. Per the source publication's procedure: Non-productive sequences were filtered out, and CDR3s that did not start with C, did not end with F or W, or were shorter than 7 amino acids were discarded. Antigen-specific clonotypes were identified using the MANAFEST web application through comparison of peptide-stimulated wells with reference and other culture wells. To be called positive, a clone needed an FDR below 0.05, an odds ratio above 5, and a productive frequency above 0.1% in at least two of three replicate wells. Cross-reactive clonotypes were defined as significantly expanded in both SARS-CoV-2 spike wells and at least one common cold coronavirus spike condition. Levenshtein distances (stringdist) and unrooted phylogenetic trees (ape) in R version 3.6.1 were used to assess CDR3 homology. TCRdb's own reprocessing of the public reads used fastp at Q25 and MiXCR and kept productive beta chains. Merged by CDR3 protein, the rows form single entries marked with the most common genes and DNA. These V and J calls are TCRdb output, not the study's own analysis. This sample is represented by over 15,000 distinct CDR3 sequences; around 31% of them were singletons. The top ten clones comprise roughly 14% of the sample.

The label giving this sample's treatment or condition can be read as: roughly 10-day PBMC culture with coronavirus spike peptide pools or control peptides (ViraFEST assay). The ViraFEST assay, used in the study, expanded antigen-specific T cells with peptide pools and then identified the expanded clonotypes through TCR sequencing. Positive SARS-CoV-2 PCR tests in the convalescent patients dated from March to December 2020, before Alpha, Beta and Delta variants emerged in the United States. PBMCs were cultured at around 2.2 million per well in IMDM supplemented with around 5% human AB serum and 8 to 10 IU/ml IL-2, with around 10 ug/ml peptide pools added. Half of the culture medium was replaced with fresh IL-2-containing medium on days 3 and 7. After ten to eleven days of culture, CD4+ T cells were isolated by negative selection using the EasySep CD4+ T cell isolation kit. PBMCs were separated from whole blood using Ficoll-Paque Plus gradient centrifugation and then either used fresh or cryopreserved at -140C. Culture conditions were generally each tested in triplicate wells.

Comment on this clonotype: Its antigen is not yet known. Base qualities were left out, and no much larger clone turns up one base away.

V has 4 bases trimmed and J has 1 base trimmed; junction bases matching no gene number 7. The germline V gene gives CDR1 as SGHRS and CDR2 as YFSETQ. The CDR3 spans 16 residues, from the cysteine through the phenylalanine. Of the read, only the CDR3 DNA is kept; its 48 bases are in frame from base 1. This receptor was taken from a human donor with COVID-19. Sequences were obtained from cultured CD4+ T cells from blood. The sequence is built from TRBV5-1 and TRBJ2-5; TRBD2 aligns with 10 central bases. The DNA reads TGCGCCAGCAGCCCCGGTTCTAGCGGGGGCCAAGAGACCCAGTACTTC. It codes for CASSPGSSGGQETQYF. With all but the CDR3 taken from the reference TRBV5-1 and TRBJ2-5 genes, the full variable domain is: KAGVTQTPRYLIKTRGQQVTLSCSPISGHRSVSWYQQTPGQGLQFLFEYFSETQRNKGNFPGRFSGRQFSNSRSEMNVSTLELGDSALYLCASSPGSSGGQETQYFGPGTRLLVL.